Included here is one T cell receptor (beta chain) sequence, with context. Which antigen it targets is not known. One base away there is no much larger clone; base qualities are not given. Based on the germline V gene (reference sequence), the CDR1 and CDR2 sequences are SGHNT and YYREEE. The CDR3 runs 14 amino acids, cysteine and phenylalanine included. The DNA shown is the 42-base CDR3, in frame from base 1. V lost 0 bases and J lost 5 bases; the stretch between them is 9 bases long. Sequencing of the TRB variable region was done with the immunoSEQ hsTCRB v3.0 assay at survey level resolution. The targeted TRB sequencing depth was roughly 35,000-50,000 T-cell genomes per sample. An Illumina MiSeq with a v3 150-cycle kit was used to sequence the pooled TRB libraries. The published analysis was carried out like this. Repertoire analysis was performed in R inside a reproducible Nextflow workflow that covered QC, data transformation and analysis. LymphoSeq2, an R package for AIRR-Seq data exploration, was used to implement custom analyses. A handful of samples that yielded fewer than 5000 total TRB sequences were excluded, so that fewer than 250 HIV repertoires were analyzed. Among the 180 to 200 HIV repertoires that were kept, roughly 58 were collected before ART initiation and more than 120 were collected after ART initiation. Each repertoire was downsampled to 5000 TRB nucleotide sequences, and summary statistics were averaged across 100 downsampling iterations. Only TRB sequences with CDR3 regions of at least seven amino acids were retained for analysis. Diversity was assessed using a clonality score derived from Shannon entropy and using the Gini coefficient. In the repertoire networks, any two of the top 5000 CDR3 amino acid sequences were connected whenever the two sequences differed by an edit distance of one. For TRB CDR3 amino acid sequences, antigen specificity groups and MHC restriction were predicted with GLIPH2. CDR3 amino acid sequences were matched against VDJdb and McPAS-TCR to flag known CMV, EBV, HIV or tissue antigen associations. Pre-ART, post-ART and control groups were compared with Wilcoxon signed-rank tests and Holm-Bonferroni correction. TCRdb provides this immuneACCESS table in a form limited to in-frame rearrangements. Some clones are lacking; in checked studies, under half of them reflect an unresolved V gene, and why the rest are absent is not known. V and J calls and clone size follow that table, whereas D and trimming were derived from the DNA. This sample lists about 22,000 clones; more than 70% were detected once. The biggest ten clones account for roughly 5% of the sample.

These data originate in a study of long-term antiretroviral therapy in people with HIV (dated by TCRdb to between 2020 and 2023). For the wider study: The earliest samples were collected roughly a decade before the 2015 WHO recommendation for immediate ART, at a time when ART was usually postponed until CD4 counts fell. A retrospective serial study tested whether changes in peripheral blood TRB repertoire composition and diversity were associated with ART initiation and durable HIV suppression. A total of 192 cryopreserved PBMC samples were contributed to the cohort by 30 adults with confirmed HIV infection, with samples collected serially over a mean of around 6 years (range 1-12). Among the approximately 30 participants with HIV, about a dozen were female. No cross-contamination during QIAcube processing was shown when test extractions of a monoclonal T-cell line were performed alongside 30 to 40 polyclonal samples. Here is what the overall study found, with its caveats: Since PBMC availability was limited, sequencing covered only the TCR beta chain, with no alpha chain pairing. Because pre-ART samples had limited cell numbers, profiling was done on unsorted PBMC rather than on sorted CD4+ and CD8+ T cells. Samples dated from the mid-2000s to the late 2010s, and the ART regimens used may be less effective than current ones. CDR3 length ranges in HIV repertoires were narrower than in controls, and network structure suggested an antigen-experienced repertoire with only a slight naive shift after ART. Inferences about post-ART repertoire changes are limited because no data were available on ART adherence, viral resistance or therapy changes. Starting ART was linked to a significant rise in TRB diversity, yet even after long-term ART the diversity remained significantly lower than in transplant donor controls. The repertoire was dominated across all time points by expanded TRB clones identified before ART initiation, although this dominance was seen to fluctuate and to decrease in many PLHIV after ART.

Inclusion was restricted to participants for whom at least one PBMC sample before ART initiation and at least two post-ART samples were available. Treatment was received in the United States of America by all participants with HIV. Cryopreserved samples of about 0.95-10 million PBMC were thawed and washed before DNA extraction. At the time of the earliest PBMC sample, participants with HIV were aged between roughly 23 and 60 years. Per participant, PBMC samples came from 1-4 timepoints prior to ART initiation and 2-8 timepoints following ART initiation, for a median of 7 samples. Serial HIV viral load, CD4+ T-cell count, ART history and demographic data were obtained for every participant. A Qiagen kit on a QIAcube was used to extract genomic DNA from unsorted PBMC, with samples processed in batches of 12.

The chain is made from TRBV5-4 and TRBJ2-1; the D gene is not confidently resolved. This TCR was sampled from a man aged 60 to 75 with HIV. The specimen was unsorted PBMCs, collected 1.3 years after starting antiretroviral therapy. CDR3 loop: CASSLESSHNEQFF. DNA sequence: TGTGCCAGCAGCTTGGAAAGTAGCCACAATGAGCAGTTCTTC.